The clone carrying this T cell receptor beta chain was recorded many times. Its target is unknown. The sample belongs to a study of CD8 T cells in ankylosing spondylitis. Findings and caveats of the study: One TCR beta motif, made up of under ten highly homologous variants, appeared characteristic of ankylosing spondylitis blood. Disease-linked clones reportedly concentrated significantly in matched ankylosing spondylitis synovial fluid. Previously reported in reactive arthritis synovial fluid and blood were some of the motif variants.

Using quantitative 5'-RACE with molecular barcodes, the authors made TCR beta libraries. TCRdb re-derived calls from the 5' RACE reads in MiXCR, one entry per CDR3 protein. This table holds more than 150,000 distinct CDR3 sequences, around a sixth found once. Trimming took 6 bases from V and 5 from J; bases not matched to a gene: 6. The CDR3 totals 13 residues. Germline-derived CDR1 and CDR2 are SSHAT and FNYEAQ (reference sequence). This chain connects TRBV7-7 to TRBJ2-5; TRBD2 aligns across 7 bases. This receptor was obtained from a male donor aged 10 to 35 with ankylosing spondylitis or in good health (not recorded which). Input material: blood, either unsorted or a sorted T cell fraction (not recorded which). In nucleotides, the CDR3 is TGTGCCAGCAGGACGGAGGGAGGGGAGACCCAGTACTTC. Translating gives CASRTEGGETQYF. Complete variable domain (other parts from reference TRBV7-7 and TRBJ2-5): GAGVSQSPRYKVTKRGQDVTLRCDPISSHATLYWYQQALGQGPEFLTYFNYEAQPDKSGLPSDRFSAERPEGSISTLTIQRTEQRDSAMYRCASRTEGGETQYFGPGTRLLVL.